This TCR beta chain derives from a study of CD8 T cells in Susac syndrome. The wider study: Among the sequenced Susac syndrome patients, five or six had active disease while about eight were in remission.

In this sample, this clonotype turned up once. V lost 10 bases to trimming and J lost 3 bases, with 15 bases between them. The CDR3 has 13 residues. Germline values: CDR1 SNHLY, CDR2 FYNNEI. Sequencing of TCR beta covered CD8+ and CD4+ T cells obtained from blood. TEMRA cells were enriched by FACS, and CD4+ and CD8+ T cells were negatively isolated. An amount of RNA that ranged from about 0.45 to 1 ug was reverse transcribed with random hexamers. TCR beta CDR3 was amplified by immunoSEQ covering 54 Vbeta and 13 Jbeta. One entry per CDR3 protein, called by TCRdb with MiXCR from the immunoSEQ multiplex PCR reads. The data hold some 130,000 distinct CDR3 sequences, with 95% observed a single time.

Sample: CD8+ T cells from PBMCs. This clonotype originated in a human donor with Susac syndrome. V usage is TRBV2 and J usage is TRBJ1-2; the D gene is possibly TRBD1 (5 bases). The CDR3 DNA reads TGTGCCACCGAACGGCAGACAGACTATGGCTACACCTTC. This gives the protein CATERQTDYGYTF. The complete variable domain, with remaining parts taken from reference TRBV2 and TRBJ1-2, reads EPEVTQTPSHQVTQMGQEVILRCVPISNHLYFYWYRQILGQKVEFLVSFYNNEISEKSEIFDDQFSVERPDGSNFTLKIRSTKLEDSAMYFCATERQTDYGYTFGSGTRLTVV.